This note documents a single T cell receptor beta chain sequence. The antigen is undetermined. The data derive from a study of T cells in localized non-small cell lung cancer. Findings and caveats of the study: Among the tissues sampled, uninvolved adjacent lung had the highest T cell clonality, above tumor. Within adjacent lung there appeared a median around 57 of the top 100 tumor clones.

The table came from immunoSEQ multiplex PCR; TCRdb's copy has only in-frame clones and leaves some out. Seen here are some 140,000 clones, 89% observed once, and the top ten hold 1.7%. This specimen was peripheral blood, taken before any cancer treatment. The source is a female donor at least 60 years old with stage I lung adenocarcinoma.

The CDR3 sequence is CASSLWTGQETQYF. DNA for the CDR3: TGTGCCAGCAGCTTGTGGACAGGCCAAGAGACCCAGTACTTC. The chain joins TRBV7-9 to TRBJ2-5; 7 bases are shared with TRBD1. The CDR3 runs to 14 residues. V shed 3 bases, J shed 1 base, and the junction held 2 bases outside the gene matches. CDR1 and CDR2 (germline): SEHNR, FQNEAQ (reference sequence).